The 10 T cell receptor beta chains in this list originate from one sample, sequenced in a study of blood T cells in healthy people across ages. Then a second PCR, running roughly 7 to 11 cycles, was carried out with a sample-barcoded 5' primer and a J-beta primer mix. TCRdb used MiXCR to reprocess the 5' RACE reads, holding one entry per CDR3 protein. The sample contains about 640,000 distinct CDR3 sequences, approximately 59% of which appear only once. Sequenced material: blood. The origin of the receptors is a man in his 60s in good health.

The gene calls are TRBV5-1 and TRBJ1-2, with D unclear. There are 14 residues in the CDR3. The germline V gene encodes CDR1 SGHRS and CDR2 YFSETQ. V lost 0 bases and J 6 bases, leaving 12 bases between the germline ends. For the CDR3, the DNA is TGCGCCAGCAGCTTGGCTGACCTGATCAATGGCTACACCTTC. As protein: CASSLADLINGYTF.

In DNA form, the CDR3 reads TGTGCCAGCAGTTTACAACAGGGTACGCGAGAGACCCAGTACTTC. Its translation: CASSLQQGTRETQYF. The chain recombines TRBV12-3 or TRBV12-4 with TRBJ2-5; D perhaps matches TRBD1 (6 bases). The CDR3 is 15 residues long. Trimming left V 2 bases short and J 4 bases short, with 14 bases between.

The count of this clonotype is one. The chain uses TRBV29-1 and TRBJ1-2; D gene unclear. This CDR3 contains 12 residues. The germline V and J ends were trimmed by 1 base and 4 bases, with 7 bases remaining between them. From germline, CDR1 is SQVTM and CDR2 ANQGSEA. This CDR3 reads CSVEVASYGYTF. CDR3 nucleotide sequence: TGCAGCGTTGAAGTGGCCTCCTATGGCTACACCTTC.

CDR3 sequence reads: CSVLAGDSTDTQYF. CDR3 nucleotide sequence: TGCAGTGTACTAGCGGGGGATAGCACAGATACGCAGTATTTT. This chain links TRBV20-1 with TRBJ2-3, with 11 bases fitting TRBD2. Losses at the gene ends were 7 bases for V and 0 bases for J; bases not matched to a gene: 3. Germline values: CDR1 DFQATT, CDR2 SNEGSKA (reference sequence). This CDR3 is 14 amino acids long.

The CDR3 DNA sequence: TGTGCCAGCAGTTTCGGGACAGAGGGTGAAAAACTGTTTTTT. Amino acid sequence: CASSFGTEGEKLFF. The gene calls are TRBV12-3 or TRBV12-4 and TRBJ1-4; 7 nucleotides line up with TRBD1. V gave up 3 bases and J gave up 7 bases; unmatched junction bases: 5. This CDR3 region has 14 residues.

The chain combines TRBV6-2 or TRBV6-3 with TRBJ2-7, with D possibly matching TRBD1 (5 bases). This CDR3 comprises 12 residues. V was cut by 6 bases and J by 6 bases, with 12 bases left in between. CDR1 and CDR2 from the germline V gene are MNHEY and SVGEGT. The CDR3 DNA reads as TGTGCCAGCAGACGCACAGGAATCGAGCAGTACTTC. This encodes CASRRTGIEQYF.

Comments on this clonotype: Its ends do not fully match the called genes, so a read error is possible. The V call is TRBV25-1, the J call TRBJ1-1, with D hard to call. The CDR3 is 16 residues long. Germline CDR1 and CDR2: MGHDK and SYGVNS. CDR3 loop: CASSELGRSMNTEAFF. CDR3 nucleotides: TGTGCCAGCAGTGAACTGGGCAGGAGCATGAACACTGAAGCTTTTTTT.

The chain couples TRBV3-1 to TRBJ2-3; D may correspond to TRBD1 or TRBD2 (7 bases each). Between the trimmed V and J ends, which lost 11 bases and 0 bases, there was a span of 15 bases. Germline assignment: CDR1 LGHDT and CDR2 YNNKEL (reference sequence). The CDR3 has 14 amino acids. CDR3: CAAGGETSTDTQYF. CDR3 DNA: TGTGCCGCAGGGGGGGAAACGAGCACAGATACGCAGTATTTT.

The chain employs TRBV20-1 and TRBJ2-6, with D possibly matching TRBD1 (6 bases). V dropped 3 bases and J dropped 2 bases, with 11 bases sitting between them. CDR3 length: 15 residues. CDR1 and CDR2 from the germline V gene are DFQATT and SNEGSKA (reference sequence). The CDR3 sequence: CSARATGTGANVLTF. For the CDR3, the DNA is TGCAGTGCTAGGGCTACAGGGACTGGGGCCAACGTCCTGACTTTC.

The genes are TRBV7-2 and TRBJ1-1; D not certain. V was pared by 1 base and J by 0 bases, with 15 bases between. Germline assignment: CDR1 SGHTA and CDR2 FQGNSA. CDR3 length equals 17 residues. CDR3: CASSLGWQKQMNTEAFF. CDR3 DNA: TGTGCCAGCAGCTTAGGTTGGCAGAAACAAATGAACACTGAAGCTTTCTTT.